The subject of this entry is one TCR beta chain. The sample is drawn from a study of early T cells in non-severe SARS-CoV-2 infection. Study-level background: Bulk RNA taken from unsorted whole blood was sequenced, leaving chains unpaired.

Each cDNA molecule carried a unique molecular identifier. TCRdb re-analysed the 5' RACE reads in MiXCR, keeping a single row per CDR3 protein. The sample yields under 35,000 distinct CDR3 sequences, about 4.6% seen once. This CDR3 region has 14 residues. Germline loops: CDR1 GTSNPN, CDR2 SVGIG (reference sequence). V lost 3 bases and J 7 bases, leaving 19 bases between the germline ends. This clonotype originated in an adult who was a healthcare worker with PCR-confirmed SARS-CoV-2 infection or an uninfected control (not recorded which). The chain uses TRBV30 and TRBJ2-7, with D unclear. The sequenced sample was whole blood. CDR3 nucleotides: TGTGCCTGGAGCGCAACGGGCGTCCTGGGTGAGCAGTACTTC. It yields the protein CAWSATGVLGEQYF.